This TCR beta chain was captured in a study of blood T cell repertoires in COVID-19. Study background: The study drew acute and convalescent COVID-19 samples from the United States, Italy and Spain. PBMCs, B-cell-depleted T cells, or T cells provided the cDNA or gDNA that made up the material.

This CDR3 spans 19 amino acids. Germline CDR1 is LNHDA and CDR2 is SQIVND (reference sequence). V dropped 3 bases and J dropped 5; count of bases not matched to a gene: 14. Sequencing was performed with immunoSEQ multiplex PCR; in TCRdb, only in-frame clones are kept and a portion is missing. The sample lists roughly 95,000 clones, roughly four fifths occurring once. The specimen sequenced was peripheral blood. The sequence came from a man aged 55 to 70 with acute or convalescent COVID-19. This chain joins TRBV19 and TRBJ2-5, with 14 positions matching TRBD2. As DNA, the CDR3 is TGTGCCAGTAGTATTTCCGGGACTAGCGGGAGTTTAAGGAGGGAGACCCAGTACTTC. Amino acid sequence: CASSISGTSGSLRRETQYF. The full variable domain, in which reference TRBV19 and TRBJ2-5 provide the parts outside the CDR3, is DGGITQSPKYLFRKEGQNVTLSCEQNLNHDAMYWYRQDPGQGLRLIYYSQIVNDFQKGDIAEGYSVSREKKESFPLTVTSAQKNPTAFYLCASSISGTSGSLRRETQYFGPGTRLLVL.